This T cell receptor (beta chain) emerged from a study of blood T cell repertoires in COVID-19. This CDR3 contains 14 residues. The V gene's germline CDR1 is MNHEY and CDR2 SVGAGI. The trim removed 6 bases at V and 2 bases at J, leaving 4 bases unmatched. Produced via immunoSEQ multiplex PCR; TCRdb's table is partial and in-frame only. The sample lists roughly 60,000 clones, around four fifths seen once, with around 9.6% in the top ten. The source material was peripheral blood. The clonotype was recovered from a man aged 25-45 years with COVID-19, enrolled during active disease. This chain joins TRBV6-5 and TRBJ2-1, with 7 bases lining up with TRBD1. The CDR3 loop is CASRGQLTYNEQFF. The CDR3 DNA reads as TGTGCCAGCAGGGGACAGCTCACCTACAATGAGCAGTTCTTC.